This is a list of T cell receptor beta chains from one sample in a study of T cell responses to AZD1222 COVID-19 vaccine. Measured with immunoSEQ multiplex PCR; TCRdb has only the in-frame clones, and not every one. This sample has about 160,000 clones, with about nine tenths found just once. This specimen consisted of peripheral blood, obtained on day 0 of AZD1222 vaccination. All receptors come from an adult in good health. Each CDR3 is given with its conserved first and last residue. A D gene is named only where the DNA matches it firmly. Size is stated for part of the rows, as once, few or many counts, or as a class when the clone is expanded.

J gene	V gene	D gene	clone size	CDR3 protein	CDR3 DNA
TRBJ2-5	TRBV7-2	NA	NA	CASSPFRPLRLQETQYF	TGTGCCAGCAGCCCTTTCCGACCACTAAGACTTCAAGAGACCCAGTACTTC
TRBJ1-5	TRBV28	TRBD1	NA	CASSPQGYQPQHF	TGTGCCAGCAGTCCACAGGGGTATCAGCCCCAGCATTTT
TRBJ1-1	TRBV6-2/TRBV6-3	TRBD1	NA	CASSYTGGTGNTEAFF	TGTGCCAGCAGTTACACCGGAGGGACAGGGAACACTGAAGCTTTCTTT
TRBJ1-2	TRBV6-1	NA	few	CASSDWGVGYGYTF	TGTGCCAGCAGTGATTGGGGGGTTGGCTATGGCTACACCTTC
TRBJ2-3	TRBV11-2	NA	NA	CASSLVASITDTQYF	TGTGCCAGCAGCTTAGTAGCGAGCATCACAGATACGCAGTATTTT
TRBJ1-3	TRBV28	NA	NA	CASSLSETTIYF	TGTGCCAGCAGTTTATCAGAGACCACCATATATTTT
TRBJ2-7	TRBV5-1	TRBD1	NA	CASSPRTGGHEQYF	TGCGCCAGCAGCCCCAGGACAGGGGGCCACGAGCAGTACTTC
TRBJ2-1	TRBV7-2	NA	NA	CASSFGQYNEQFF	TGTGCCAGCAGCTTCGGACAGTACAATGAGCAGTTCTTC
TRBJ2-5	TRBV28	TRBD2	NA	CASEREGSSLGETQYF	TGTGCCAGCGAACGGGAGGGGAGTTCGTTAGGGGAGACCCAGTACTTC
TRBJ2-1	TRBV11-2	TRBD2	NA	CASSLGLAGYNEQFF	TGTGCCAGCAGCTTAGGACTAGCGGGCTACAATGAGCAGTTCTTC